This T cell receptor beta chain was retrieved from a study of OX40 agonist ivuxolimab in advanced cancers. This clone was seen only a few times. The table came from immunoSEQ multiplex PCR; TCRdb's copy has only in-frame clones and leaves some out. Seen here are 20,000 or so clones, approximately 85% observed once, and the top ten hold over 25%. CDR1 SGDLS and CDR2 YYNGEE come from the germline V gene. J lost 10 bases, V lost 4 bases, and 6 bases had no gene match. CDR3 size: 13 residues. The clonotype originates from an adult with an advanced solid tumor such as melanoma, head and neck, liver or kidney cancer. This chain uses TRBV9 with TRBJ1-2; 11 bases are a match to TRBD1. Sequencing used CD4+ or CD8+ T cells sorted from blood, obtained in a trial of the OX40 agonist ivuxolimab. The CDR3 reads CASSPGTGGAYTF. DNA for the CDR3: TGTGCCAGCAGCCCCGGGACAGGGGGAGCCTACACCTTC.